This TCR beta chain stems from a study of graft-versus-host responses after intestinal transplantation (dated by TCRdb to 2020 to 2023). Turning to the overall study: Multivisceral, liver-intestinal, or isolated intestinal transplants were received by the recipients. A cohort of under 30 intestinal transplant recipients, including one retransplant, was enrolled, and a few patients lacking pretransplant specimens were excluded. Bulk TCR-beta CDR3 sequencing was used to track graft-versus-host and host-versus-graft alloreactive T cell clones in the graft, circulation and bone marrow after intestinal transplantation. Instead of going to the commercial service, samples from three later patients were sequenced in-house on an Illumina MiSeq and processed with MiXCR. Every recipient was given anti-thymocyte globulin induction, followed by 2 to 3 years of maintenance tacrolimus and steroids. Alloreactive clones were identified by sequencing pre-transplant mixed lymphocyte reaction products and comparing these products with unstimulated pre-transplant donor and recipient T cells. Donor T cell macrochimerism was defined as a peak of at least 4% donor T cells among recipient peripheral blood mononuclear cells. Broader findings and caveats from the paper: Patients with donor T cell macrochimerism had high GvH to HvG T cell clonal ratios in their allografts. The conclusions were limited by the relatively low number and heterogeneity of the intestinal transplant patients. Early after transplant, peak levels of circulating GvH clones were associated with declines in HvG clones. GvH clones were found in recipient bone marrow, and some of the GvH clones appeared earlier in ileal mucosa or blood, which is consistent with an intestinal mucosal origin.

This specimen's time point label, per the study, means: cells obtained before transplantation from donor or recipient. CD3+CD4+ and CD3+CD8+ populations were FACS-sorted from unstimulated pre-transplant donor and recipient cells taken from spleen or lymph nodes. A single count supports this clone. Its antigen specificity is not known. No base quality values were provided; no much bigger clone lies one nucleotide off. Taken from cysteine to phenylalanine, the CDR3 has 14 residues. Of all the DNA, just the CDR3 is kept, 42 bases in frame from base 1. V is cut by 7 bases and J by 0 bases, and the space between the germline ends is 11 bases. For CDR1 and CDR2, the germline V gene (reference sequence) lists SGHNT and YYREEE. The method behind the library was the immunoSEQ multiplex PCR assay. In most patients, genomic DNA was isolated using the Qiagen DNeasy Blood and Tissue Kit and sent frozen to Adaptive Biotechnologies for TCR sequencing. For most patients, genomic DNA was subjected to high-throughput TCR-beta CDR3 sequencing by Adaptive Biotechnologies. Processing in the source paper ran as follows. Adaptive's ImmunoSEQ software was the source of the TCR sequencing data for about 18 patients, while a few other patients were processed with MiXCR and VDJtools. CD4 versus CD8 sorting errors were corrected by removing sequences found in both subsets at a frequency ratio below 5:1. Because the origin of CDR3 nucleotide sequences shared between donor and recipient could not be assigned, those sequences were removed. To count as alloreactive, a clone needed at least 2-fold expansion over unstimulated cells and a minimum CFSE-low frequency of 0.002% (template counts) or 0.001% (read counts). Clones detected in sequenced pre-transplant spleen, lymph node, or MLR CFSE-low populations of the donor or recipient were defined as mappable. The cumulative frequency of alloreactive clones was calculated as a percentage of all sequences, weighted by copy number. TCRdb carries this immuneACCESS record with in-frame sequences only. Its versions omit some clonotypes, under half of them owing to an unresolved V gene in the studies checked, with the rest unexplained. V and J calls and clone size are copied from that table; D and trimming were computed from the DNA. Counted in this sample were 85,000 to 90,000 clones; 91% of them appeared once. 0.3% to 0.45% of the sample is in the top ten clones.

The sequenced sample was unstimulated CD4+ T cells sorted from spleen or lymph node cells, obtained before transplant. The clonotype was recovered from a human donor who was the organ donor for an intestinal transplant. The sequence joins TRBV5-4 to TRBJ1-3; TRBD1 might be the D gene, on 5 matching bases. The CDR3 protein: CASGDSHSGNTIYF. The DNA sequence reads TGTGCCAGCGGAGACAGCCACTCTGGAAACACCATATATTTT. The reference TRBV5-4 and TRBJ1-3 proteins fill in what lies around the CDR3, so the full variable domain reads ETGVTQSPTHLIKTRGQQVTLRCSSQSGHNTVSWYQQALGQGPQFIFQYYREEENGRGNFPPRFSGLQFPNYSSELNVNALELDDSALYLCASGDSHSGNTIYFGEGSWLTVV.